The 8 T cell receptor beta chains reported below all come from one sample, sequenced in a study of blood T cell repertoires in COVID-19. Sequenced by immunoSEQ multiplex PCR; TCRdb stores in-frame clones only, minus some. Of about 73,000 clones listed, 65% to 90% are singletons. Sequencing was done on a sample of peripheral blood. The receptor set was obtained from a woman aged 55-69 years with acute or convalescent COVID-19.

The chain combines TRBV6-5 with TRBJ1-5; 8 nucleotides match TRBD1. Germline values: CDR1 MNHEY, CDR2 SVGAGI. This CDR3 region has 13 residues. Unmatched junction bases numbered 1, after V lost 6 bases and J lost 3 bases. The CDR3 sequence is CASRDRVNQPQHF. CDR3 nucleotide sequence: TGTGCCAGCAGGGACAGGGTCAATCAGCCCCAGCATTTT.

This chain uses TRBV5-1 with TRBJ2-7, with 11 bases that match TRBD1. Germline loops: CDR1 SGHRS, CDR2 YFSETQ. The CDR3 is 15 amino acids. J was trimmed by 6 bases and V by 4 bases; bases with no gene match: 9. CDR3 bases: TGCGCCAGCAGCGGAGCCGGGACAGGGGGAGGCGAGCAGTACTTC. It encodes CASSGAGTGGGEQYF.

The V and J genes are TRBV5-1 and TRBJ1-2; TRBD1 matches 9 bases. Germline V gene lookup returns CDR1 SGHRS and CDR2 YFSETQ. Losses at the gene ends were 6 bases for V and 8 bases for J; bases not matched to a gene: 8. The CDR3 has 13 amino acids. The chain's CDR3 is CASTRTGADGYTF. CDR3 DNA sequence: TGCGCCAGCACCCGGACAGGGGCTGACGGCTACACCTTC.

This chain uses TRBV2 with TRBJ2-5; TRBD2 matches 12 bases. There are 16 residues in the CDR3. The V gene end was trimmed by 2 bases and the J gene end by 5 bases; junction bases not matched to a gene: 6. Germline assignment: CDR1 SNHLY and CDR2 FYNNEI. CDR3 amino acids: CASSEMLAGGLETQYF. As DNA, the CDR3 is TGTGCCAGCAGTGAAATGCTAGCGGGGGGGCTGGAGACCCAGTACTTC.

This clone was recorded only once. The rearrangement links TRBV10-3 to TRBJ2-2, with TRBD1 identical over 10 bases. With 7 bases clipped from V and 5 bases from J, the junction kept 7 bases outside the gene matches. The CDR3 loop spans 15 amino acids. Per the germline V gene, CDR1 is ENHRY and CDR2 is SYGVKD. CDR3 residues: CAIKGDRGSTGELFF. The CDR3 DNA reads TGTGCCATCAAAGGGGACAGGGGAAGTACCGGGGAGCTGTTTTTT.

The chain links TRBV11-2 to TRBJ1-1, with 8 bases matching TRBD1. CDR1 and CDR2 from the germline V gene are SGHAT and FQNNGV. V gave up 4 bases and J gave up 3 bases; unmatched junction bases: 7. CDR3 size: 15 residues. CDR3 residues: CASSSWTGRDTEAFF. CDR3 bases: TGTGCCAGCAGCTCGTGGACAGGGAGGGACACTGAAGCTTTCTTT.

The chain employs TRBV12-3 or TRBV12-4 and TRBJ2-7; tentatively, D is TRBD1 (6 bases). The CDR3 is 13 amino acids. V lost 3 bases to trimming and J lost 2 bases, with 8 bases between them. The CDR3 loop is CASSFGQPYEQYF. The DNA for the CDR3 is TGTGCCAGCAGTTTCGGACAGCCCTACGAGCAGTACTTC.

The rearrangement joins TRBV9 to TRBJ2-7, with 7 nucleotides matching TRBD1. Trimming removed 0 bases from V and 5 bases from J; junction bases left unmatched: 5. This CDR3 is built from 14 residues. Looked up from germline, CDR1 is SGDLS and CDR2 is YYNGEE. DNA of the CDR3: TGTGCCAGCAGCGTAGGGGTAGGGGGCCACGAGCAGTACTTC. Translated, it gives CASSVGVGGHEQYF.